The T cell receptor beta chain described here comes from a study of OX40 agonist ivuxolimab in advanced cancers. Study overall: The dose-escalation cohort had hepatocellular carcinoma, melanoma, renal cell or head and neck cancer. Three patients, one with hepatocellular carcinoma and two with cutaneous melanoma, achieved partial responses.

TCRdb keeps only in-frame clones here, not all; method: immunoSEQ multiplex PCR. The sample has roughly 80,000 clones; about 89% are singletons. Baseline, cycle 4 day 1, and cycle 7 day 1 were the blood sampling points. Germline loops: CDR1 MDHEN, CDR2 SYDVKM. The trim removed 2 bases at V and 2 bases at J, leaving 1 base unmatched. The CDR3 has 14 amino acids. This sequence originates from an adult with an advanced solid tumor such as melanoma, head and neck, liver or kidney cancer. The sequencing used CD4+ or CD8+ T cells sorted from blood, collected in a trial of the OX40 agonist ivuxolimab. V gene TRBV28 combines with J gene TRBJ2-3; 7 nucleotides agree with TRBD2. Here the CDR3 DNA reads TGTGCCAGCAGTTTAGCGGGGGTCACAGATACGCAGTATTTT. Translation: CASSLAGVTDTQYF. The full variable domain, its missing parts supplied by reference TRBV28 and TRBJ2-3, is DVKVTQSSRYLVKRTGEKVFLECVQDMDHENMFWYRQDPGLGLRLIYFSYDVKMKEKGDIPEGYSVSREKKERFSLILESASTNQTSMYLCASSLAGVTDTQYFGPGTRLTVL.